The 22 T cell receptor beta chains presented below share a single source sample, sequenced in a study of T cell responses to AZD1222 COVID-19 vaccine. Using immunoSEQ multiplex PCR, the repertoire was profiled, and TCRdb retains in-frame clones only, with some absent. The data show about 150,000 clones, with about nine tenths seen just once and about 3.2% held by the top ten. The sample was peripheral blood, taken on day 0 of MenACWY control vaccination. The receptors were gathered from an adult in good health.

V usage is TRBV27 and J usage is TRBJ1-1; TRBD1 is a possible D gene (6 bases). The CDR3 covers 15 residues. Germline V gene sequence: CDR1 MNHEY, CDR2 SMNVEV (reference sequence). V gave up 8 bases and J gave up 2 bases, with 18 bases separating them. CDR3 in amino acids: CASGMRGGINTEAFF. CDR3 in DNA: TGTGCCAGCGGGATGCGAGGGGGGATTAACACTGAAGCTTTCTTT.

The rearrangement joins TRBV7-9 to TRBJ1-4; the D gene is possibly TRBD1 (5 bases). Trimming took off 0 bases at V and 8 bases at J, with 10 bases between the two ends. The CDR3 totals 14 residues. Germline V lookup: CDR1 SEHNR, CDR2 FQNEAQ (reference sequence). CDR3 amino acids: CASSLARDDEKLFF. The CDR3 DNA reads TGTGCCAGCAGCTTAGCCAGGGATGACGAAAAACTGTTTTTT.

Here the CDR3 reads CATSRDRNGYTF. CDR3 nucleotides: TGTGCCACCAGCAGAGATAGGAACGGCTACACCTTC. The rearrangement joins TRBV15 to TRBJ1-2; D call uncertain. This CDR3 has 12 residues. The V and J ends lost 0 bases and 8 bases respectively, with 7 bases between them. Germline-derived CDR1 and CDR2 are LNHNV and YYDKDF (reference sequence).

The chain combines TRBV12-3 or TRBV12-4 with TRBJ1-6, with 10 bases aligning to TRBD1. The trim removed 7 bases at V and 14 bases at J, leaving 8 bases unmatched. This CDR3 is 13 amino acids long. Here the CDR3 reads CASTAGQGRTLHF. CDR3 bases: TGTGCCAGCACTGCGGGACAGGGGCGAACCCTCCACTTT.

The rearrangement links TRBV2 to TRBJ2-2; 7 nucleotides align to TRBD1. The CDR3 is made up of 16 amino acids. After removal of 4 bases from V and 3 bases from J, the junction contained 8 bases not matched to a gene. CDR1 and CDR2 (germline): SNHLY, FYNNEI. The CDR3 loop is CASSARGRRDTGELFF. The CDR3 coding sequence is TGTGCCAGCAGTGCGAGGGGGCGAAGGGACACCGGGGAGCTGTTTTTT.

This clone has just a few counts. The chain has TRBV7-8 and TRBJ2-5; D ambiguous. The germline V and J ends were trimmed by 1 base and 1 base, with 7 bases remaining between them. CDR3 length equals 14 residues. The germline gives CDR1 SGHVS, CDR2 FQNEAQ. The CDR3 bases are TGTGCCAGCAGCTTAGGGGATGCCCAAGAGACCCAGTACTTC. Protein product: CASSLGDAQETQYF.

V is TRBV6-2 or TRBV6-3 and J is TRBJ2-1; 10 bases agree with TRBD2. Per germline, CDR1 MNHEY and CDR2 SVGEGT. The CDR3 loop spans 14 amino acids. The V gene end was trimmed by 4 bases and the J gene end by 6 bases; junction bases not matched to a gene: 3. CDR3 in amino acids: CASSWGLAFNEQFF. The CDR3 DNA sequence: TGTGCCAGCAGTTGGGGACTAGCGTTCAATGAGCAGTTCTTC.

The count of this clone is one. The chain employs TRBV18 and TRBJ2-7; D may be TRBD1 (6 bases). Germline V gene data show CDR1 as KGHSH and CDR2 as LQKENI. This CDR3 is 14 amino acids long. V lost 1 base, J lost 1 base, and 8 bases lay in between. CDR3 region: CASSPRTASYEQYF. CDR3 sequence (DNA): TGTGCCAGCTCACCACGGACAGCATCCTACGAGCAGTACTTC.

The genes are TRBV5-1 and TRBJ1-2; D is undetermined. The CDR3 length is 14 residues. CDR1 and CDR2 (germline): SGHRS, YFSETQ. V was cut by 1 base and J by 7 bases, with 14 bases left in between. Written as DNA, the CDR3 is TGCGCCAGCAGCTTGCAACCGGTAAATACTGGCTACACCTTC. Amino acid sequence: CASSLQPVNTGYTF.

The chain has TRBV10-3 and TRBJ2-2, with 13 bases fitting TRBD2. CDR3 length: 15 amino acids. Germline lookup yields CDR1 ENHRY and CDR2 SYGVKD. Trimming cost V 10 bases and J 6 bases; bases outside gene matches: 8. The CDR3 here is CATLTSGRDSGELFF. The DNA of the CDR3 is TGTGCCACCCTCACTAGCGGGAGGGACTCCGGGGAGCTGTTTTTT.

Only one count was recorded for this clone. CDR3 sequence: CASSLGHRTLHF. The CDR3 bases are TGTGCCAGCAGCTTAGGTCATAGGACCCTCCACTTT. This sequence joins TRBV7-2 and TRBJ1-6; no clear D gene. In germline, CDR1 is SGHTA, CDR2 FQGNSA. The ends were cut back, 1 base at V and 14 bases at J, with 9 bases in the middle. The CDR3 spans 12 residues.

The V call is TRBV7-9, the J call TRBJ1-5; D ambiguous. The germline V gene has CDR1 SEHNR and CDR2 FQNEAQ (reference sequence). This CDR3 has 13 residues. Trimming took 5 bases from V and 7 from J, leaving 12 bases between them. In DNA, the CDR3 is TGTGCCAGCAGCCTGGTGGGGAGCCAGCCCCAGCATTTT. Its translation: CASSLVGSQPQHF.

The rearrangement uses TRBV29-1 and TRBJ1-4; perhaps TRBD1 as D (6 bases). Trimming stripped 6 bases from V and 6 bases from J, with 11 bases between. The CDR3 totals 12 residues. Germline CDR1 reads SQVTM; CDR2 reads ANQGSEA. The CDR3 here is CSVLQGDEKLFF. The CDR3 region has the DNA TGCAGCGTCTTACAGGGAGATGAAAAACTGTTTTTT.

The V and J genes are TRBV21-1 and TRBJ2-7. TRBV21-1 is deemed a pseudogene. CDR3 length: 11 residues. This CDR3 is CASGIAYEQYF. CDR3 sequence (DNA): TGTGCCAGCGGGATAGCCTACGAGCAGTACTTC.

The chain combines TRBV7-9 with TRBJ2-7, with 10 bases fitting TRBD1. V was pared by 5 bases and J by 5 bases, with 9 bases of the junction left unmatched. CDR3 length equals 15 residues. Per the germline V gene, CDR1 is SEHNR and CDR2 is FQNEAQ (reference sequence). The CDR3 protein is CASSRDRGVGDEQYF. CDR3 coding DNA: TGTGCCAGCAGCAGGGACAGGGGTGTAGGAGACGAGCAGTACTTC.

This clone was seen a few times. The chain carries TRBV18 and TRBJ1-2, with D possibly TRBD1 on 5 matching bases. There are 15 residues in the CDR3. CDR1 KGHSH and CDR2 LQKENI come from the germline V gene. V lost 3 bases to trimming and J lost 2 bases, with 13 bases between them. The CDR3 loop is CASSPQVGGNYGYTF. The CDR3 region has the DNA TGTGCCAGCTCACCCCAGGTCGGGGGGAACTATGGCTACACCTTC. Complete variable domain (other parts from reference TRBV18 and TRBJ1-2): NAGVMQNPRHLVRRRGQEARLRCSPMKGHSHVYWYRQLPEEGLKFMVYLQKENIIDESGMPKERFSAEFPKEGPSILRIQQVVRGDSAAYFCASSPQVGGNYGYTFGSGTRLTVV.

The chain employs TRBV5-8 and TRBJ1-4; D gene unclear. The CDR3 has 14 amino acids. Germline assignment: CDR1 SGHTS and CDR2 YDEGEE. The germline V and J ends were trimmed by 4 bases and 9 bases, with 16 bases remaining between them. CDR3 nucleotides: TGTGCCAGCAGCCCGCCGTGGGCCACGAAAAAACTGTTTTTT. Translating it yields CASSPPWATKKLFF. Variable domain in full (rest from reference TRBV5-8 and TRBJ1-4): EAGVTQSPTHLIKTRGQQATLRCSPISGHTSVYWYQQALGLGLQFLLWYDEGEERNRGNFPPRFSGRQFPNYSSELNVNALELEDSALYLCASSPPWATKKLFFGSGTQLSVL.

This sequence joins TRBV29-1 and TRBJ2-1; D call uncertain. Trimming shortened V by 3 bases and J by 0 bases, and 9 bases separated the two germline ends. The CDR3 extends over 14 amino acids. The germline CDR1 and CDR2 sequences are SQVTM and ANQGSEA. The CDR3 spells CSVDLVSSYNEQFF. The CDR3 DNA sequence: TGCAGCGTTGACCTCGTCAGCTCCTACAATGAGCAGTTCTTC.

The CDR3 here is CASSPTGELFF. The DNA for the CDR3 is TGTGCCAGCAGCCCGACCGGGGAGCTGTTTTTT. The gene calls are TRBV6-6 and TRBJ2-2; D unresolved. Trimming shortened V by 6 bases and J by 5 bases, and 4 bases separated the two germline ends. The CDR3 runs 11 residues. Germline lookup yields CDR1 MNHNY and CDR2 SVGAGI (reference sequence).

This clone was seen only a few times. The genes are TRBV6-5 and TRBJ2-1; 7 nucleotides align to TRBD1. The V segment lost 10 bases and the J segment 0 bases; nucleotides outside the gene matches: 9. The CDR3 runs to 15 residues. The germline V gene encodes CDR1 MNHEY and CDR2 SVGAGI. The CDR3 sequence: CAIKDRASSYNEQFF. The CDR3 bases are TGTGCCATCAAAGACAGGGCGAGCTCCTACAATGAGCAGTTCTTC.

The chain links TRBV24-1 to TRBJ2-3; 10 nucleotides align to TRBD1. Germline CDR1 reads KGHDR; CDR2 reads SFDVKD. Trimming at V came to 7 bases and at J to 4 bases, leaving 10 bases not matched to a gene. The CDR3 length is 16 residues. The CDR3 loop reads CATRSNDRGLADTQYF. In DNA form, the CDR3 reads TGTGCCACCAGATCGAACGACAGGGGGCTTGCAGATACGCAGTATTTT.

V usage is TRBV9 and J usage is TRBJ2-5, with D perhaps matching TRBD1 or TRBD2 (5 bases each). The CDR3 runs 14 residues. V was shortened by 0 bases and J by 5 bases, with 11 bases between the two germline ends. Per the germline V gene, CDR1 is SGDLS and CDR2 is YYNGEE. The CDR3 DNA follows: TGTGCCAGCAGCGTAGGGGGGTTAGTGGAGACCCAGTACTTC. It translates to CASSVGGLVETQYF. Complete variable domain (other parts from reference TRBV9 and TRBJ2-5): DSGVTQTPKHLITATGQRVTLRCSPRSGDLSVYWYQQSLDQGLQFLIQYYNGEERAKGNILERFSAQQFPDLHSELNLSSLELGDSALYFCASSVGGLVETQYFGPGTRLLVL.